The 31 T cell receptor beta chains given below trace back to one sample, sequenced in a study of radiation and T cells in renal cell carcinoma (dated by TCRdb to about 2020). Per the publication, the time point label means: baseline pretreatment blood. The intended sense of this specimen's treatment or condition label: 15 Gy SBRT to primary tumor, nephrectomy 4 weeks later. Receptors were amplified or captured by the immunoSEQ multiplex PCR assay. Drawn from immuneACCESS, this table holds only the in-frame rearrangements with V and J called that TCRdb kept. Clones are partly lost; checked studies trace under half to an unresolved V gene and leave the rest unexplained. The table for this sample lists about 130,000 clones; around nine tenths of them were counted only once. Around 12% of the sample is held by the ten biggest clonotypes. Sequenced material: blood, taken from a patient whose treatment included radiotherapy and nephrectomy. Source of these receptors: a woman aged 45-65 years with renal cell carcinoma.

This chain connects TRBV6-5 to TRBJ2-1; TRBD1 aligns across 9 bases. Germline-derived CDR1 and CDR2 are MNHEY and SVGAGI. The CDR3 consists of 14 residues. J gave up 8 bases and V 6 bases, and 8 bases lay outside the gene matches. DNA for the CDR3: TGTGCCAGCAGAACCGGGACAGGGTGGGATGAGCAGTTCTTC. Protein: CASRTGTGWDEQFF.

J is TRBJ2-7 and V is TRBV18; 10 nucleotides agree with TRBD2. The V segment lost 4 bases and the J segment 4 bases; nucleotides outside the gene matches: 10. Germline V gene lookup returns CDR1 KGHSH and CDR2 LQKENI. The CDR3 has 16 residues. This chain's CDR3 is CASSLSLLAGMYEQYF. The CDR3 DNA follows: TGTGCCAGCTCACTGAGTTTACTAGCGGGGATGTACGAGCAGTACTTC.

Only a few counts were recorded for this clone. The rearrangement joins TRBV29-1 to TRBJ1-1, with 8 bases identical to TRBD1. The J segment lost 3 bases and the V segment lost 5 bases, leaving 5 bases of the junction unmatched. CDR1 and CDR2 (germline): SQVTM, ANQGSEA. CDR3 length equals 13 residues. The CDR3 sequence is CSVRTGMDTEAFF. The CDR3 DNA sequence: TGCAGCGTTCGGACAGGGATGGACACTGAAGCTTTCTTT. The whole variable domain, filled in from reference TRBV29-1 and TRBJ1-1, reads SAVISQKPSRDICQRGTSLTIQCQVDSQVTMMFWYRQQPGQSLTLIATANQGSEATYESGFVIDKFPISRPNLTFSTLTVSNMSPEDSSIYLCSVRTGMDTEAFFGQGTRLTVV.

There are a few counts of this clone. For the CDR3, the DNA is TGTGCCAGCTCAACTCACAGGGACCAGCCCCAGCATTTT. Protein: CASSTHRDQPQHF. The V gene is TRBV18, the J gene TRBJ1-5; TRBD1 might be the D (6 bases). The CDR3 totals 13 residues. Germline assignment: CDR1 KGHSH and CDR2 LQKENI. Trimming took 5 bases from V and 7 from J, leaving 12 bases between them.

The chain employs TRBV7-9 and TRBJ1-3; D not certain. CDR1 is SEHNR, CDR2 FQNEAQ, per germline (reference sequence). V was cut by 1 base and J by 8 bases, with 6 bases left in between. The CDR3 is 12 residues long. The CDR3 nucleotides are TGTGCCAGCAGCTTAGTTCTTCACACCATATATTTT. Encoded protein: CASSLVLHTIYF.

CDR3 loop: CASSPRGAYSGNTIYF. In nucleotides, the CDR3 is TGTGCCAGCAGCCCCCGGGGAGCCTACTCTGGAAACACCATATATTTT. The chain uses TRBV6-6 and TRBJ1-3; D gene unclear. Germline V CDR1 and CDR2: MNHNY, SVGAGI (reference sequence). V was cut by 6 bases and J by 0 bases, with 15 bases left in between. The length of the CDR3 is 16 residues.

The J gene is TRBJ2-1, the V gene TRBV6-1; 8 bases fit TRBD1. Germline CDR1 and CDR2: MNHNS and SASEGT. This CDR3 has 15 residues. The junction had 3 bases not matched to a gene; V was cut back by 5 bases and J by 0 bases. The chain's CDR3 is CASSRQGLSYNEQFF. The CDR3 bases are TGTGCCAGCAGTAGACAGGGGCTCTCCTACAATGAGCAGTTCTTC.

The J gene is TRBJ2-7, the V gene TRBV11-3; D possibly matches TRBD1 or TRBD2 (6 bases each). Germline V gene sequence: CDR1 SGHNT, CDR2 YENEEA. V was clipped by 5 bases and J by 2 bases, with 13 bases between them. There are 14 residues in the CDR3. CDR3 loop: CASSKGDWTYEQYF. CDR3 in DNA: TGTGCCAGCAGCAAGGGGGACTGGACCTACGAGCAGTACTTC.

CDR3 in amino acids: CASSLVLTGANEQFF. The DNA of the CDR3 is TGTGCCAGCAGCTTGGTTCTGACGGGGGCGAATGAGCAGTTCTTC. This sequence joins TRBV5-5 and TRBJ2-1; either TRBD1 or TRBD2 may fit D (6 bases each). The germline V gene encodes CDR1 SGHKS and CDR2 YYEKEE (reference sequence). CDR3 length equals 15 residues. V was trimmed by 0 bases and J by 7 bases, leaving 14 bases between them.

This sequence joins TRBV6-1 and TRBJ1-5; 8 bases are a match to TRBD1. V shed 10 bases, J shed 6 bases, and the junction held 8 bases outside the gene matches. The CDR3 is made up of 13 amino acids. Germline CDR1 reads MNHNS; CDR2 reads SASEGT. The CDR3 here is CAIAPGQAQPQHF. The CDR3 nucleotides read TGTGCCATCGCCCCGGGACAGGCTCAGCCCCAGCATTTT.

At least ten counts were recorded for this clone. The CDR3 sequence is CASSPQPGLNTEAFF. The CDR3 bases are TGTGCCAGCAGCCCTCAACCGGGACTTAACACTGAAGCTTTCTTT. The J gene is TRBJ1-1, the V gene TRBV9; possible D gene TRBD1, 5 bases. Trimming shortened V by 4 bases and J by 2 bases, and 15 bases separated the two germline ends. Looked up from germline, CDR1 is SGDLS and CDR2 is YYNGEE. The CDR3 extends over 15 amino acids.

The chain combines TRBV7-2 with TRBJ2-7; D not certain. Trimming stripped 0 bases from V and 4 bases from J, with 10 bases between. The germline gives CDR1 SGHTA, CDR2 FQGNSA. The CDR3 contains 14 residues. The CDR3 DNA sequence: TGTGCCAGCAGCTTAGCACAGCAGTTTTACGAGCAGTACTTC. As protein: CASSLAQQFYEQYF.

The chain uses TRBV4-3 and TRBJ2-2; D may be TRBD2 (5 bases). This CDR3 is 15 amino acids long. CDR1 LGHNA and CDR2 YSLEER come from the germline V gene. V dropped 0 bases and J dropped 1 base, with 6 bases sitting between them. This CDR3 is CASSQDRGNTGELFF. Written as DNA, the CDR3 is TGCGCCAGCAGCCAAGATCGGGGGAACACCGGGGAGCTGTTTTTT.

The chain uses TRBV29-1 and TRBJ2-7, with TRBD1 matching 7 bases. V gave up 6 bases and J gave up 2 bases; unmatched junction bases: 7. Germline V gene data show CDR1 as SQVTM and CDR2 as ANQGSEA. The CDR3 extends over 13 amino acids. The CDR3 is CSVNDRVTYEQYF. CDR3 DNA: TGCAGCGTGAACGACAGGGTTACCTACGAGCAGTACTTC.

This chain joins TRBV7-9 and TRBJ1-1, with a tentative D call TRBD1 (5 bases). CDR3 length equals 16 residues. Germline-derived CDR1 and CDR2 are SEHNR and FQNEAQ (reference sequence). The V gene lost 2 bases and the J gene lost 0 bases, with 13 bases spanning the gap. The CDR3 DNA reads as TGTGCCAGCAGCTTACGTCAGGGTAACATGAACACTGAAGCTTTCTTT. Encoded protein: CASSLRQGNMNTEAFF.

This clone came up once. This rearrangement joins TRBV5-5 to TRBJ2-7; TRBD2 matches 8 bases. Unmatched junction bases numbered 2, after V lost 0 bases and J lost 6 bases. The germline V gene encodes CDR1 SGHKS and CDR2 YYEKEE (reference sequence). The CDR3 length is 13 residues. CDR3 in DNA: TGTGCCAGCAGCTTGGTCGGGGGGGGCGAGCAGTACTTC. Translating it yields CASSLVGGGEQYF.

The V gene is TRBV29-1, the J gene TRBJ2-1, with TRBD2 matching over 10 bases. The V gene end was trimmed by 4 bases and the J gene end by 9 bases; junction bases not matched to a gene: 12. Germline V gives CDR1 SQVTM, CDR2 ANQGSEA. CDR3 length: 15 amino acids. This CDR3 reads CSVVPAGGLWSEQFF. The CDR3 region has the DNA TGCAGCGTTGTCCCAGCGGGGGGGCTCTGGAGTGAGCAGTTCTTC.

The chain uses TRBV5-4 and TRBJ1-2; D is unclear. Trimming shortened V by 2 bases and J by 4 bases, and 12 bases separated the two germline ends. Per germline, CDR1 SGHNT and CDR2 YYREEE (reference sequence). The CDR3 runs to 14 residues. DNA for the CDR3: TGTGCCAGCAGCTTTGGTACCACCGTCTATGGCTACACCTTC. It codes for CASSFGTTVYGYTF. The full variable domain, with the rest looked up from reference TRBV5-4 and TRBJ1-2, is ETGVTQSPTHLIKTRGQQVTLRCSSQSGHNTVSWYQQALGQGPQFIFQYYREEENGRGNFPPRFSGLQFPNYSSELNVNALELDDSALYLCASSFGTTVYGYTFGSGTRLTVV.

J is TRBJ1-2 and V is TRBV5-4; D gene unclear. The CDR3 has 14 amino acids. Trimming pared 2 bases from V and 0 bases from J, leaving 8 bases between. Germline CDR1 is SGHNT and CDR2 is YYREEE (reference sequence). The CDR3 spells CASSFEGSNYGYTF. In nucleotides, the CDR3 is TGTGCCAGCAGCTTTGAGGGATCTAACTATGGCTACACCTTC.

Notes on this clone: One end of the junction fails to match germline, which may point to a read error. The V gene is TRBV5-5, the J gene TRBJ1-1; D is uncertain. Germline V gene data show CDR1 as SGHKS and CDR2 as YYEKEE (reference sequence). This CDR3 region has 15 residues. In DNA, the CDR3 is TGTGCCAGCAGCTTTAATTTACAGCCGAACTCTGAAGCTTTCTTT. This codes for CASSFNLQPNSEAFF.

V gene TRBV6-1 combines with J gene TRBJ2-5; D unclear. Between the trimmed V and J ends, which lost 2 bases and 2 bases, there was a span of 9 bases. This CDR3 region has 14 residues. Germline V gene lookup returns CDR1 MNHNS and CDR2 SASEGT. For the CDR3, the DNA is TGTGCCAGCAGTGAAACGAACTTTCAAGAGACCCAGTACTTC. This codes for CASSETNFQETQYF.

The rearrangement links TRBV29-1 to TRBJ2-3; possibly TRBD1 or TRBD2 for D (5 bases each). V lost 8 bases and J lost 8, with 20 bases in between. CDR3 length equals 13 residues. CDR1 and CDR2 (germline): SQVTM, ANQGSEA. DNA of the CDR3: TGCAGCCCTCTGGGACCCCCCCATGGTACGCAGTATTTT. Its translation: CSPLGPPHGTQYF.

The DNA for the CDR3 is TGCGCCAGCAGCCACAGGGCCTGTGTTCCAGGGGAGAGAGAGACCCAGTACTTC. It is translated as CASSHRACVPGERETQYF. The gene calls are TRBV23-1 and TRBJ2-5, with D possibly TRBD1 on 6 matching bases. TRBV23-1 is recorded as an ORF, its role being uncertain. This CDR3 is 18 amino acids long. The germline V and J ends were trimmed by 6 bases and 4 bases, with 27 bases remaining between them.

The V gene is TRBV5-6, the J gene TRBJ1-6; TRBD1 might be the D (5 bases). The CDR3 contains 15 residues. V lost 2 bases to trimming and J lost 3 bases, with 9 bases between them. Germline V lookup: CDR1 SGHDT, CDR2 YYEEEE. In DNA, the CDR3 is TGTGCCAGCAGCTTCCAGGGCGTCTATAATTCACCCCTCCACTTT. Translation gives CASSFQGVYNSPLHF. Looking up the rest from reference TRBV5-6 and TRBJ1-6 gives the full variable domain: DAGVTQSPTHLIKTRGQQVTLRCSPKSGHDTVSWYQQALGQGPQFIFQYYEEEERQRGNFPDRFSGHQFPNYSSELNVNALLLGDSALYLCASSFQGVYNSPLHFGNGTRLTVT.

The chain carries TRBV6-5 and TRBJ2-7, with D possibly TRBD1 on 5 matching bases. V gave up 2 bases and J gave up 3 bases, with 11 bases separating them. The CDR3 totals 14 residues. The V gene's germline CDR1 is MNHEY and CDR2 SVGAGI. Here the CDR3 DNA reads TGTGCCAGCAGTTACCGCGGCAGGGACTACGAGCAGTACTTC. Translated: CASSYRGRDYEQYF.

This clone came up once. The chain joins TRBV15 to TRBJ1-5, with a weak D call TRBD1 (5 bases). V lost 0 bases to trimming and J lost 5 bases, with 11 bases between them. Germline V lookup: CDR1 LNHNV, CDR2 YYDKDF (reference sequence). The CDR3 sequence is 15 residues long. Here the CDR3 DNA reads TGTGCCACCAGCAGAGATCAGTGGGGGGATCAGCCCCAGCATTTT. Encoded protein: CATSRDQWGDQPQHF.

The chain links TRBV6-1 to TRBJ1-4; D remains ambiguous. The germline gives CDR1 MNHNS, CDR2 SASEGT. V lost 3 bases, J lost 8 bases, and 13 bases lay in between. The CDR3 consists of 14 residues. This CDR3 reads CASSEVRTEEKLFF. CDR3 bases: TGTGCCAGCAGTGAGGTCAGGACCGAGGAAAAACTGTTTTTT.

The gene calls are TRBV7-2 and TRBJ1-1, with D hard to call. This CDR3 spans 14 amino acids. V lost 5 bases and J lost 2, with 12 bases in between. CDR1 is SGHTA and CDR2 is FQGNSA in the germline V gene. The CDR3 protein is CASSHPRSNTEAFF. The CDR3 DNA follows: TGTGCCAGCAGCCATCCCCGCAGCAACACTGAAGCTTTCTTT.

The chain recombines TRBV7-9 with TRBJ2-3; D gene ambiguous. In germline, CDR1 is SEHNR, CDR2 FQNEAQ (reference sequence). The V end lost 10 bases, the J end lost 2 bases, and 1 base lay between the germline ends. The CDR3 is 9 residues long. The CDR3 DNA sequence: TGTGCCACCACAGATACGCAGTATTTT. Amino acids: CATTDTQYF.

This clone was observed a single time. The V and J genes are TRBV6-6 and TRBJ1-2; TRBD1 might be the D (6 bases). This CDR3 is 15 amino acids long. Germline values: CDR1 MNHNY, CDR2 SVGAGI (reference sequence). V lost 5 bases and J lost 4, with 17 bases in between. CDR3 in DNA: TGTGCCAGCAGTATAGTTACGGGGGCTACCTATGGCTACACCTTC. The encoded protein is CASSIVTGATYGYTF.

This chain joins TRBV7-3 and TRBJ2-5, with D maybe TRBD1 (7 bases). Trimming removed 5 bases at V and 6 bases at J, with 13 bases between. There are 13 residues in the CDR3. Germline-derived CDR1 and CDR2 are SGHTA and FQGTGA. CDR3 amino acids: CASSETGRKTQYF. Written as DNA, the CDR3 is TGTGCCAGCAGCGAGACAGGGAGGAAGACCCAGTACTTC.